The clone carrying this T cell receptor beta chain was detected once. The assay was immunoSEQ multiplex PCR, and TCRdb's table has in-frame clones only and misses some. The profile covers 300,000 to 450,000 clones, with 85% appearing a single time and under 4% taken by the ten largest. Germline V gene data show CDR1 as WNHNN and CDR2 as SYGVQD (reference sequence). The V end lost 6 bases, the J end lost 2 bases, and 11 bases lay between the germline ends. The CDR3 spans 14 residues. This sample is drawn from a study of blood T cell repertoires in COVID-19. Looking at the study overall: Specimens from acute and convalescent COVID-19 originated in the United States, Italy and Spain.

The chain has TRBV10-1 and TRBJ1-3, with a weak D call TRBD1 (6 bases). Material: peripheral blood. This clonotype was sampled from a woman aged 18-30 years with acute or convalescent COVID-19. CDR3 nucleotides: TGCGCCAGCAGGCACAGGGTAGCTGGAAACACCATATATTTT. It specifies CASRHRVAGNTIYF.